This record concerns one TCR beta chain sequence. The data were produced by immunoSEQ multiplex PCR, yet TCRdb's version contains in-frame clones alone and is incomplete. Among some 110,000 clones, approximately 80% were seen once, and the ten largest hold 4% to 6%. All patients were mismatch repair deficient, assessed by either PCR or immunohistochemistry. The data stem from a study of PD-1 blockade in mismatch repair-deficient tumors. The germline gives CDR1 PRHDT, CDR2 FYEKMQ (reference sequence). This CDR3 has 15 residues. The ends were cut back, 5 bases at V and 6 bases at J, with 19 bases in the middle.

The sequence derives from an adult with mismatch repair-deficient cancer. The sample in question was peripheral blood, obtained roughly 13 months after starting pembrolizumab. V usage is TRBV13 and J usage is TRBJ1-1; possibly TRBD1 for D (6 bases). The CDR3: CASSHRDQVSSEAFF. The CDR3 DNA reads TGTGCCAGCAGCCACAGGGACCAGGTGAGCTCTGAAGCTTTCTTT.